The rows below give T cell receptor beta chains drawn from one sample of a study of response to subunit inactivated influenza vaccine. Using its own MiXCR run on the RT-PCR reads, TCRdb lists one record per CDR3 protein. The sample lists around 200,000 distinct CDR3 sequences; less than 15% were seen once. These data also formed part of another study, on T cells expressing NK-cell markers.

The sequencing here drew on CD8+ T cells sorted from PBMCs, taken 12 days after vaccination. The source is a man aged 45-65 years who received an inactivated influenza vaccine. CDR3s include the opening cysteine and the closing phenylalanine or tryptophan. The D gene is left open where the match is weak. Where a row states a size, it is once, few, many or the class of an expanded clone; other rows omit it.

J: TRBJ2-7
V: TRBV12-3/TRBV12-4
D: TRBD1
size: many
CDR3: CASSFQGAGYEQYF
DNA: TGTGCCAGCAGTTTCCAGGGGGCCGGCTACGAGCAGTACTTC

J: TRBJ1-5
V: TRBV6-1
D: -
size: -
CDR3: CASSGPEGNQPQHF
DNA: TGTGCCAGCAGTGGACCTGAGGGCAATCAGCCCCAGCATTTT

J: TRBJ2-3
V: TRBV15
D: -
size: -
CDR3: CATSSFPRDTSTDTQYF
DNA: TGTGCCACCAGCAGCTTTCCCCGGGACACCAGCACAGATACGCAGTATTTT

J: TRBJ2-2
V: TRBV4-1
D: -
size: few
CDR3: CASSQDGLNTGELFF
DNA: TGCGCCAGCAGCCAAGACGGACTGAACACCGGGGAGCTGTTTTTT

J: TRBJ1-2
V: TRBV5-5
D: -
size: many
CDR3: CASSLDGGYGYTF
DNA: TGTGCCAGCAGCTTGGACGGCGGCTATGGCTACACCTTC

J: TRBJ2-1
V: TRBV11-2
D: TRBD2
size: -
CDR3: CASSLEGLTGGLDEQFF
DNA: TGTGCCAGCAGCTTAGAGGGACTGACGGGAGGGCTTGATGAGCAGTTCTTC

J: TRBJ2-7
V: TRBV7-9
D: -
size: few
CDR3: CASSLSERSEQYF
DNA: TGTGCCAGCAGCTTATCCGAGAGAAGCGAGCAGTACTTC

J: TRBJ2-5
V: TRBV12-3/TRBV12-4
D: -
size: few
CDR3: CASSWREVETQYF
DNA: TGTGCCAGCAGTTGGAGGGAGGTAGAGACCCAGTACTTC

J: TRBJ2-1
V: TRBV20-1
D: -
size: few
CDR3: CSADGTPRNEQFF
DNA: TGCAGTGCAGACGGGACCCCTCGGAATGAGCAGTTCTTC

J: TRBJ2-3
V: TRBV4-1
D: -
size: many
CDR3: CASSQAIPPDTQYF
DNA: TGCGCCAGCAGCCAGGCAATACCCCCAGATACGCAGTATTTT

J: TRBJ2-2
V: TRBV14
D: -
size: many
CDR3: CASSQDWTGELFF
DNA: TGTGCCAGCAGCCAAGATTGGACCGGGGAGCTGTTTTTT

J: TRBJ2-7
V: TRBV5-1
D: -
size: few
CDR3: CASSLPSDTYEQYF
DNA: TGCGCCAGCAGCTTGCCATCTGATACCTACGAGCAGTACTTC

J: TRBJ2-7
V: TRBV2
D: -
size: -
CDR3: CASSEAVRGTYEQYF
DNA: TGTGCCAGCAGTGAGGCAGTCCGAGGGACCTACGAGCAGTACTTC

J: TRBJ1-1
V: TRBV5-1
D: -
size: many
CDR3: CASSLTLGRGEAFF
DNA: TGCGCCAGCAGCCTCACCCTAGGACGAGGTGAAGCTTTCTTT

J: TRBJ2-1
V: TRBV9
D: TRBD2
size: few
CDR3: CASSSHKEASGSYNEQFF
DNA: TGTGCCAGCAGCTCCCACAAGGAGGCTAGCGGGAGCTACAATGAGCAGTTCTTC

J: TRBJ2-3
V: TRBV20-1
D: -
size: -
CDR3: CSASHTRTDTQYF
DNA: TGCAGTGCTTCCCACACTCGCACAGATACGCAGTATTTT

J: TRBJ2-1
V: TRBV12-3/TRBV12-4
D: TRBD2
size: few
CDR3: CASKREGYNEQFF
DNA: TGTGCCAGCAAGCGGGAGGGCTACAATGAGCAGTTCTTC

J: TRBJ1-2
V: TRBV20-1
D: -
size: once
CDR3: CSATPGRRGYTF
DNA: TGCAGTGCTACACCGGGACGACGTGGCTACACCTTC

J: TRBJ2-7
V: TRBV12-3/TRBV12-4
D: -
size: many
CDR3: CASSGEQPGHPSYEQYF
DNA: TGTGCCAGCAGTGGGGAACAACCGGGACATCCATCCTACGAGCAGTACTTC

J: TRBJ1-1
V: TRBV2
D: -
size: few
CDR3: CASSETGRGTEAFF
DNA: TGTGCCAGCAGTGAAACAGGGCGGGGCACTGAAGCTTTCTTT

J: TRBJ2-2
V: TRBV5-6
D: -
size: -
CDR3: CASSLAPSLSANTGELFF
DNA: TGTGCCAGCAGCTTGGCCCCGTCCTTAAGCGCGAACACCGGGGAGCTGTTTTTT

J: TRBJ2-1
V: TRBV7-9
D: TRBD2
size: few
CDR3: CASITGTSGRANEQFF
DNA: TGTGCCAGCATCACCGGTACTAGCGGGAGGGCCAATGAGCAGTTCTTC